These 8 T cell receptor beta chains originate from one sample sequenced in a study of T cell changes during pregnancy in multiple sclerosis. Measured with immunoSEQ multiplex PCR; TCRdb has only the in-frame clones, and not every one. The data contain tens of thousands of clones, 90% to 95% of them seen just once; the ten biggest clones take up more than 0.85%. Sequenced material: peripheral blood, taken in the second trimester of pregnancy. Receptors were obtained from a female donor with multiple sclerosis, enrolled in a pregnancy study.

The CDR3 coding sequence is TGCGCCAGCAGTCTTAGCGGGATTTACGAGCAGTACTTC. Its translation is CASSLSGIYEQYF. The rearrangement joins TRBV5-1 to TRBJ2-7, with 8 bases identical to TRBD2. CDR1 SGHRS and CDR2 YFSETQ come from the germline V gene. Germline trimming cut 5 bases from V and 4 bases from J; bases unmatched to any gene: 5. The CDR3 has 13 amino acids.

This chain links TRBV5-1 with TRBJ2-3, with 8 positions matching TRBD2. Germline V lookup: CDR1 SGHRS, CDR2 YFSETQ. After removal of 0 bases from V and 4 bases from J, the junction contained 4 bases not matched to a gene. The CDR3 has 15 residues. As DNA, the CDR3 is TGCGCCAGCAGCTTGGCCGCAGCGGGAGCAGATACGCAGTATTTT. Protein: CASSLAAAGADTQYF.

The V gene is TRBV19, the J gene TRBJ2-1, with D possibly matching TRBD1 (8 bases). V lost 3 bases and J 10 bases, leaving 22 bases between the germline ends. Germline values: CDR1 LNHDA, CDR2 SQIVND (reference sequence). This CDR3 spans 16 amino acids. This CDR3 reads CASSIFTGGRAGEQFF. CDR3 in DNA: TGTGCCAGTAGTATCTTTACAGGGGGGAGGGCAGGGGAGCAGTTCTTC.

The chain recombines TRBV7-9 with TRBJ2-7; 7 positions agree with TRBD2. The J segment lost 7 bases and the V segment lost 0 bases, leaving 6 bases of the junction unmatched. CDR3 size: 14 residues. Germline V gives CDR1 SEHNR, CDR2 FQNEAQ (reference sequence). CDR3 nucleotide sequence: TGTGCCAGCAGCTTAGCGGGAGGGCTTGGGGAGCAGTACTTC. Translating it yields CASSLAGGLGEQYF.

V gene TRBV6-1 combines with J gene TRBJ2-7; D perhaps matches TRBD2 (7 bases). Deletions cut 0 bases from V and 4 bases from J, with 13 bases between. Germline V lookup: CDR1 MNHNS, CDR2 SASEGT. The CDR3 consists of 15 residues. This chain's CDR3 is CASSEAPGGAYEQYF. The CDR3 bases are TGTGCCAGCAGTGAAGCGCCGGGGGGCGCGTACGAGCAGTACTTC.

The rearrangement joins TRBV11-2 to TRBJ2-3; TRBD1 matches at 8 bases. V lost 2 bases, J lost 4 bases, and 5 bases stayed unmatched. The CDR3 runs to 15 residues. Germline loops: CDR1 SGHAT, CDR2 FQNNGV. For the CDR3, the DNA is TGTGCCAGCAGCTTACCCGGACAGGGCTCAGATACGCAGTATTTT. It is translated as CASSLPGQGSDTQYF.

The chain joins TRBV13 to TRBJ2-1, with D tentatively TRBD1 (6 bases). Per germline, CDR1 PRHDT and CDR2 FYEKMQ (reference sequence). Trimming left V 0 bases short and J 6 bases short, with 9 bases between. The CDR3 spans 14 residues. CDR3 in amino acids: CASSLGRRGNEQFF. CDR3 sequence (DNA): TGTGCCAGCAGCTTAGGCCGCAGGGGCAATGAGCAGTTCTTC.

This chain uses TRBV5-1 with TRBJ2-1; 8 positions match TRBD2. The CDR3 spans 14 residues. With V trimmed by 3 bases and J by 7 bases, 6 bases remained unmatched. The germline V gene has CDR1 SGHRS and CDR2 YFSETQ. The CDR3 protein is CASSSGTSNNEQFF. The CDR3 DNA is TGCGCCAGCAGCTCCGGGACTAGTAATAATGAGCAGTTCTTC. The entire variable domain, with the rest obtained from reference TRBV5-1 and TRBJ2-1, is as follows: KAGVTQTPRYLIKTRGQQVTLSCSPISGHRSVSWYQQTPGQGLQFLFEYFSETQRNKGNFPGRFSGRQFSNSRSEMNVSTLELGDSALYLCASSSGTSNNEQFFGPGTRLTVL.